This T cell receptor (beta chain) was recorded in a study of cytomegalovirus exposure and HLA in healthy donors. The PCR was carried out with 60 Vbeta primers and 13 Jbeta primers. Profiled with immunoSEQ multiplex PCR; TCRdb holds only in-frame clones, not every one. The sample contains around 150,000 clones, approximately 79% of which appear only once. This clone was seen a few times. The CDR3 has 15 amino acids. Germline V gene lookup returns CDR1 SEHNR and CDR2 FQNEAQ (reference sequence). V was shortened by 6 bases and J by 7 bases, with 19 bases between the two germline ends. The chain recombines TRBV7-9 with TRBJ2-1, with D possibly matching TRBD2 (6 bases). The receptor comes from a man aged 40-55 years in good health and CMV-seropositive. The sequenced sample consisted of PBMCs. The CDR3 nucleotides are TGTGCCAGCAGTCCCAAGGAGGGAGTGATAAATGAGCAGTTCTTC. Amino acid sequence: CASSPKEGVINEQFF.